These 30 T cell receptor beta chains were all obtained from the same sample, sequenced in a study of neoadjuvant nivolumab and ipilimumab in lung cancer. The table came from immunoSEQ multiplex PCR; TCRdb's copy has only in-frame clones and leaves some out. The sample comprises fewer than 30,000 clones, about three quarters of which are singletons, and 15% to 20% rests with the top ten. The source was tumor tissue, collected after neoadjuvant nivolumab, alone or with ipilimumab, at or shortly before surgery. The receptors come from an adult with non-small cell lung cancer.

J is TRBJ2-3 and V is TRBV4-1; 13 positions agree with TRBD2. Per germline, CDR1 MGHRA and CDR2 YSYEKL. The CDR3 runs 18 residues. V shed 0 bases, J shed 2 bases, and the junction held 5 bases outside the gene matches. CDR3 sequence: CASSQERTSGGLTDTQYF. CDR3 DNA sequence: TGCGCCAGCAGCCAAGAACGGACTAGCGGGGGCCTCACAGATACGCAGTATTTT.

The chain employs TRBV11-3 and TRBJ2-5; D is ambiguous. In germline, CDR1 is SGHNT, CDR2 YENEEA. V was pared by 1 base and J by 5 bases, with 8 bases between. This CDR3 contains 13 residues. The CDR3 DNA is TGTGCCAGCAGCTTAGGGGCGGCGGAGACCCAGTACTTC. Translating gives CASSLGAAETQYF.

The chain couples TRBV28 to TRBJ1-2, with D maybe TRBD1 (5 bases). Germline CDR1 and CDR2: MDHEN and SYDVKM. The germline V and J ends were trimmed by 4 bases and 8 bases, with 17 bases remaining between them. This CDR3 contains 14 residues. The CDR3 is CASSSPREGGGYTF. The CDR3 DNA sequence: TGTGCCAGCAGTTCCCCCAGGGAAGGAGGAGGCTACACCTTC.

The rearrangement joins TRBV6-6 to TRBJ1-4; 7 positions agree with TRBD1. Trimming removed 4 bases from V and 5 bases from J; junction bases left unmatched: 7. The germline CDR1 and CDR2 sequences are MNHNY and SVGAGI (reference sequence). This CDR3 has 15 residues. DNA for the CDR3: TGTGCCAGCAGTTCCGTGGGACAGCCGAATGAAAAACTGTTTTTT. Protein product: CASSSVGQPNEKLFF.

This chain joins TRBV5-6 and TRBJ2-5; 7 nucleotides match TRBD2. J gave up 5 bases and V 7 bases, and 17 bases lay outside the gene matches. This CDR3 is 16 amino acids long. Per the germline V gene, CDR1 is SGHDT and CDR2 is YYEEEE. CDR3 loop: CASSVWGGGGIETQYF. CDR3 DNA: TGTGCCAGCTCGGTCTGGGGAGGCGGGGGTATCGAGACCCAGTACTTC.

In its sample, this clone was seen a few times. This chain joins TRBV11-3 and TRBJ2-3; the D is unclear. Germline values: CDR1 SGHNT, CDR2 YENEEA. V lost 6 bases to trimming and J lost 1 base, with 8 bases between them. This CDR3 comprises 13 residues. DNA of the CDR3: TGTGCCAGCAGTTTTGGGGGCACAGATACGCAGTATTTT. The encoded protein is CASSFGGTDTQYF.

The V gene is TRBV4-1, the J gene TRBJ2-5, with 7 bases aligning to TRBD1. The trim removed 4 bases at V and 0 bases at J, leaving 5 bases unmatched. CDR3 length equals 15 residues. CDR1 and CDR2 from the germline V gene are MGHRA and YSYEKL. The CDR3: CASSPGTANQETQYF. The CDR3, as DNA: TGCGCCAGCAGCCCCGGGACAGCGAACCAAGAGACCCAGTACTTC.

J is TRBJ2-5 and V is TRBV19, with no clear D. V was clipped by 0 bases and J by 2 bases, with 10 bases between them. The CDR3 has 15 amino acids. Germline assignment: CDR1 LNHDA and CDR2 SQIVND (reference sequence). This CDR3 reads CASSIENNKQETQYF. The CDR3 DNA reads TGTGCCAGTAGTATAGAGAACAACAAGCAAGAGACCCAGTACTTC.

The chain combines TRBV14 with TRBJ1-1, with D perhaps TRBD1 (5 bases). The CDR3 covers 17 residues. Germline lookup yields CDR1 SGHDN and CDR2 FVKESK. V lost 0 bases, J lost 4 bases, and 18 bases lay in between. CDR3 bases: TGTGCCAGCAGCCAAGAAGGGCAGGGAGGTCTGAGCACTGAAGCTTTCTTT. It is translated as CASSQEGQGGLSTEAFF.

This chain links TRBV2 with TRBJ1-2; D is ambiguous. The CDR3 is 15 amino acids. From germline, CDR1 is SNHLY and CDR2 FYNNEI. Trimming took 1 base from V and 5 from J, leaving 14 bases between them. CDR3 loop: CASSEVSRTEYGYTF. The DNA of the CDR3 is TGTGCCAGCAGTGAAGTTTCACGGACCGAGTATGGCTACACCTTC.

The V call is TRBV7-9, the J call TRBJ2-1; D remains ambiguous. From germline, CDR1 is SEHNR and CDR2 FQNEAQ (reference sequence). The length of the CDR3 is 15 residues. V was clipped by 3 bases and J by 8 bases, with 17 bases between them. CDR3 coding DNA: TGTGCCAGCAGCTTGGATAGAACTCGGCCCCATGAGCAGTTCTTC. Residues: CASSLDRTRPHEQFF.

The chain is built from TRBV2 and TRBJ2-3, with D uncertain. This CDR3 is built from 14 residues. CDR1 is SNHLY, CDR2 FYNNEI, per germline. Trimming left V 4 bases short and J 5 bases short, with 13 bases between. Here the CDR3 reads CASSVWDLGDTQYF. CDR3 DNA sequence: TGTGCCAGCAGTGTTTGGGATCTGGGAGATACGCAGTATTTT.

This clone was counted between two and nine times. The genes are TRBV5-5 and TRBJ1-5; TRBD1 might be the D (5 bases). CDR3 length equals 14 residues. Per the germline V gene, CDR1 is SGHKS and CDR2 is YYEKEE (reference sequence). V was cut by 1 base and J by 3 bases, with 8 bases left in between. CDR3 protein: CASSLPGFNQPQHF. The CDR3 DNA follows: TGTGCCAGCAGCTTGCCAGGGTTCAATCAGCCCCAGCATTTT.

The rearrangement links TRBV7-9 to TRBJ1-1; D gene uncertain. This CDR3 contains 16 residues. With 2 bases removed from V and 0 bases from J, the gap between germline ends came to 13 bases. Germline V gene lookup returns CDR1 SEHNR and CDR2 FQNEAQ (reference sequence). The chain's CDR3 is CASSLYVRGLNTEAFF. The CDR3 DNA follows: TGTGCCAGCAGCTTATATGTCCGGGGTCTGAACACTGAAGCTTTCTTT.

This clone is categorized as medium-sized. Here the CDR3 DNA reads TGTGCCAGCAGTGACGCAGGGTCTAATTCACCCCTCCACTTT. Translated, it gives CASSDAGSNSPLHF. The chain joins TRBV2 to TRBJ1-6; D possibly corresponds to TRBD1 (5 bases). The ends were cut back, 3 bases at V and 6 bases at J, with 9 bases in the middle. CDR3 length: 14 residues. Germline V gene data show CDR1 as SNHLY and CDR2 as FYNNEI.

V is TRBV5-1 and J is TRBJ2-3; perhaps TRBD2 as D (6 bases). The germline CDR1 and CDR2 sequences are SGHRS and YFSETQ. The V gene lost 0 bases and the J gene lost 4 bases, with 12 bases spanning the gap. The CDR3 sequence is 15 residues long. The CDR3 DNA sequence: TGCGCCAGCAGCTTGGGGGCACGGAGGGCAGATACGCAGTATTTT. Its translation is CASSLGARRADTQYF. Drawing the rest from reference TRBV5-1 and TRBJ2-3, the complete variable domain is KAGVTQTPRYLIKTRGQQVTLSCSPISGHRSVSWYQQTPGQGLQFLFEYFSETQRNKGNFPGRFSGRQFSNSRSEMNVSTLELGDSALYLCASSLGARRADTQYFGPGTRLTVL.

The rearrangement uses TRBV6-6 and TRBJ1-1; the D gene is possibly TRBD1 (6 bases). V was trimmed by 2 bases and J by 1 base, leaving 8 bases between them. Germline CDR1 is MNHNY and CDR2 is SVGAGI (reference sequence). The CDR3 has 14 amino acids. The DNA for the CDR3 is TGTGCCAGCAGTTACGGGGACACGAACACTGAAGCTTTCTTT. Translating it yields CASSYGDTNTEAFF.

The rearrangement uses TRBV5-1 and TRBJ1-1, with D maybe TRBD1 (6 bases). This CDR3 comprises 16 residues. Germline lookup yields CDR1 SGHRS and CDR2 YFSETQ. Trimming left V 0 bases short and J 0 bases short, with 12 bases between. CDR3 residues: CASSLEQGALNTEAFF. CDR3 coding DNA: TGCGCCAGCAGCTTGGAACAGGGCGCCCTGAACACTGAAGCTTTCTTT.

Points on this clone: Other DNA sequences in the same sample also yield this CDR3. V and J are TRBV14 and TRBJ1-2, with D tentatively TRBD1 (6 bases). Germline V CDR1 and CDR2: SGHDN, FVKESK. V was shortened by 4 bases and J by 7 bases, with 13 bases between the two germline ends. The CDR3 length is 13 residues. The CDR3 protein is CASSPQTGSGYTF. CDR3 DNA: TGTGCCAGCAGCCCTCAGACAGGTAGTGGCTACACCTTC.

CDR3 sequence (DNA): TGTGCCAGCAGCTTTCTCGGACAGGGGACGGCCGGGGAGCTGTTTTTT. It encodes CASSFLGQGTAGELFF. The chain carries TRBV5-6 and TRBJ2-2; TRBD1 agrees at 9 bases. V lost 2 bases and J lost 6; bases outside the gene matches: 8. Germline V gene lookup returns CDR1 SGHDT and CDR2 YYEEEE. This CDR3 region has 16 residues.

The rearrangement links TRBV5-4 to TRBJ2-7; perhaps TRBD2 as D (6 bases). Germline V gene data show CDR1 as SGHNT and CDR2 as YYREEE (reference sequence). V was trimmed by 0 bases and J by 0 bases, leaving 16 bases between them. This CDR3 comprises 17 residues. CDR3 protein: CASSLGATGTYSYEQYF. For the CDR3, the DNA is TGTGCCAGCAGCTTGGGGGCTACCGGGACTTACTCCTACGAGCAGTACTTC.

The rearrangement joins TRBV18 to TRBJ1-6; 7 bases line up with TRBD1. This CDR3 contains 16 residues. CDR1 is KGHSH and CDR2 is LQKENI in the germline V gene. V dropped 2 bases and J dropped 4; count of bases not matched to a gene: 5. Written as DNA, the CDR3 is TGTGCCAGCTCACCAACGGGACAGAATTATAATTCACCCCTCCACTTT. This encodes CASSPTGQNYNSPLHF.

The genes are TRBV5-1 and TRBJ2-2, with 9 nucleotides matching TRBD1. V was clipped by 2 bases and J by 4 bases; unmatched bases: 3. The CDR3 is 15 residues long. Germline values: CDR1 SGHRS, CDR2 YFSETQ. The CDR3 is CASSFAGQGTGELFF. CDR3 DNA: TGCGCCAGCAGCTTCGCGGGACAGGGCACCGGGGAGCTGTTTTTT.

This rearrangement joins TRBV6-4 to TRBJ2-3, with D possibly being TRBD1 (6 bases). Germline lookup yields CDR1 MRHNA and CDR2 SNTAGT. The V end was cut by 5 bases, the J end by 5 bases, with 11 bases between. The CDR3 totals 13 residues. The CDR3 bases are TGTGCCAGCAGTCGCTCCAGGGGAGATACGCAGTATTTT. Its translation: CASSRSRGDTQYF.

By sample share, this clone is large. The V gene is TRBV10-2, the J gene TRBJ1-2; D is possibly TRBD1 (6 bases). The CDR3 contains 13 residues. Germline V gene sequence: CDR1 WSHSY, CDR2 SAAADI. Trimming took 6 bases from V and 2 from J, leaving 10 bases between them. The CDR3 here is CASSADRNYGYTF. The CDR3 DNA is TGCGCCAGCAGCGCCGACAGGAACTATGGCTACACCTTC.

The CDR3 here is CASSPTGAGGQDTQYF. DNA for the CDR3: TGCGCCAGCAGCCCGACGGGGGCGGGGGGGCAAGATACGCAGTATTTT. The chain recombines TRBV5-1 with TRBJ2-3, with 9 bases lining up with TRBD2. CDR1 and CDR2 (germline): SGHRS, YFSETQ. CDR3 length: 16 residues. The ends lost 4 bases at V and 5 bases at J; junction bases unmatched: 11. The full variable domain, rest sourced from reference TRBV5-1 and TRBJ2-3, is KAGVTQTPRYLIKTRGQQVTLSCSPISGHRSVSWYQQTPGQGLQFLFEYFSETQRNKGNFPGRFSGRQFSNSRSEMNVSTLELGDSALYLCASSPTGAGGQDTQYFGPGTRLTVL.

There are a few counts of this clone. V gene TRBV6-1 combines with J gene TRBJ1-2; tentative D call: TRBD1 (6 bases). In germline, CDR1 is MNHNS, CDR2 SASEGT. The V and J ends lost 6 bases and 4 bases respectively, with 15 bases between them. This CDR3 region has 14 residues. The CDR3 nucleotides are TGTGCCAGCAGCCCCGACAGGACTGCCTATGGCTACACCTTC. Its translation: CASSPDRTAYGYTF.

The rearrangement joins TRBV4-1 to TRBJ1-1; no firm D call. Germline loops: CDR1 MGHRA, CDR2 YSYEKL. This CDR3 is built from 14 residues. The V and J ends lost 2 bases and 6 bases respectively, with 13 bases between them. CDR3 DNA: TGCGCCAGCAGCCAACAACTGACGGGGTCTGAAGCTTTCTTT. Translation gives CASSQQLTGSEAFF.

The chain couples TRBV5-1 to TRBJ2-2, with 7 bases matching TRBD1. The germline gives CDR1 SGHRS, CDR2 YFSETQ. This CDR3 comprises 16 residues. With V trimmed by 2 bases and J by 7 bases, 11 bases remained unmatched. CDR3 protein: CASSFVERGRGGELFF. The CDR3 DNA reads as TGCGCCAGCAGCTTTGTGGAAAGGGGGCGTGGCGGGGAGCTGTTTTTT. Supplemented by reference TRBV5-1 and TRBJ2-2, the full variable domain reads KAGVTQTPRYLIKTRGQQVTLSCSPISGHRSVSWYQQTPGQGLQFLFEYFSETQRNKGNFPGRFSGRQFSNSRSEMNVSTLELGDSALYLCASSFVERGRGGELFFGEGSRLTVL.

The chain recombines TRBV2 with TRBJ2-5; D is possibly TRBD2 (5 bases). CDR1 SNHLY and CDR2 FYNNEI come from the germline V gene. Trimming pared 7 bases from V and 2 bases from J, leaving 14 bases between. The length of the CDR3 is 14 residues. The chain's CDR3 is CASIPDWEQETQYF. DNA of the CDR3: TGTGCCAGCATACCGGACTGGGAGCAAGAGACCCAGTACTTC.